The clone carrying this T cell receptor beta chain was seen many times. Its antigen remains unknown. Thyroid ultrasound and orbital computed tomography, with clinical symptoms and serum thyroxine and TRAb, informed diagnoses. The CDR3 consists of 14 residues. CDR1 MNHNS and CDR2 SASEGT come from the germline V gene. After removal of 8 bases from V and 8 bases from J, the junction contained 9 bases not matched to a gene. TCR beta CDR3 sequences were amplified from RNA transcripts. The primer set for the first-round RT-PCR of the TCR CDR3 was HTBI. One entry per CDR3 protein results from TCRdb running MiXCR on the multiplex PCR reads. This table has around 620,000 distinct CDR3 sequences, over 12% appearing once. The data derive from a study of T cells in Graves' hyperthyroidism and ophthalmopathy. General study points: A model built on 13 V-J features separated ophthalmopathy from stable hyperthyroidism.

This clonotype was obtained from a woman under 30 with Graves' ophthalmopathy. Sequencing input: blood. The rearrangement links TRBV6-1 to TRBJ1-2, with TRBD1 matching 12 bases. The DNA for the CDR3 is TGTGCCAGCTGTCCGGGACAGGGGGCGCGCGGCTACACCTTC. Translation: CASCPGQGARGYTF.